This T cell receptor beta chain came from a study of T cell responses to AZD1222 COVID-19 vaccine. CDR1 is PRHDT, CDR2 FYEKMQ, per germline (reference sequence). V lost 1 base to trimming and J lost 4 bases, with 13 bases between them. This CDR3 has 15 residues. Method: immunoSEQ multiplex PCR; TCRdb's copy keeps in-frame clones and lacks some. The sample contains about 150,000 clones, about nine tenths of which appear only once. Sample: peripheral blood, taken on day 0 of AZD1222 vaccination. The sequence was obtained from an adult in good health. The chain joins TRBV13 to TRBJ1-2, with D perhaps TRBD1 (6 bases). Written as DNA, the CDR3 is TGTGCCAGCAGCTTAGAGGGGGGGGTAACCTATGGCTACACCTTC. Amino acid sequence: CASSLEGGVTYGYTF.